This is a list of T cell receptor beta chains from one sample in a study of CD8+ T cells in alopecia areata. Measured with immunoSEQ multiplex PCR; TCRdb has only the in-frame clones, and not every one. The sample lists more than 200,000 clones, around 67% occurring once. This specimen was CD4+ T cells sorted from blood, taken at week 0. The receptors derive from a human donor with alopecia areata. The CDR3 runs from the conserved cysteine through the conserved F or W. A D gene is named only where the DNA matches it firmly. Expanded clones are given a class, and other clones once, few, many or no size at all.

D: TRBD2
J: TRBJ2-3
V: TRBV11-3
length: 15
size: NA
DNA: TGTGCCAGCAGCTTCGGACTAGCGGCCACAGATACGCAGTATTTT
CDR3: CASSFGLAATDTQYF

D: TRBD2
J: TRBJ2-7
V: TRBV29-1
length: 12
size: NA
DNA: TGCAGCGCTTCGCGGGGGGCCTACGAGCAGTACTTC
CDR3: CSASRGAYEQYF

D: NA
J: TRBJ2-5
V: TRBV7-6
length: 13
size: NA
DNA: TGTGCCAGCAGCTTCACCTACGGAGAGACCCAGTACTTC
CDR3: CASSFTYGETQYF

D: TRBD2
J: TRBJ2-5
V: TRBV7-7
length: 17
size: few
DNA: TGTGCTAGCAGCTTAAAGAGGTCTAGCGGGGCCGGAGAGACCCAGTACTTC
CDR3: CASSLKRSSGAGETQYF

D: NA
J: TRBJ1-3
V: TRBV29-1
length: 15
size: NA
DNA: TGCAGCGTTACGACCTGGAGGGACTCTGGAAACACCATATATTTT
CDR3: CSVTTWRDSGNTIYF

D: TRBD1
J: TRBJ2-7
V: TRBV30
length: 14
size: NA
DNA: TGTGCCTGGAGTGCCCAGGGGGCAGGCTACGAGCAGTACTTC
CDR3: CAWSAQGAGYEQYF

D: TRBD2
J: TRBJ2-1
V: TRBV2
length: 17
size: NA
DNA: TGTGCCAGCAGTGAAGGTAGGCTAGCGGGAGTCTACAATGAGCAGTTCTTC
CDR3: CASSEGRLAGVYNEQFF

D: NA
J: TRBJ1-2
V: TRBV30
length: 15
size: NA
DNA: TGTGCCTGGACCATCGGGGGGGCCTCCGACTATGGCTACACCTTC
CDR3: CAWTIGGASDYGYTF

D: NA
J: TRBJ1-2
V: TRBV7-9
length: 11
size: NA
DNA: TGTGCCAGCAGGGGGAATGATGGCTACACCTTC
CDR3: CASRGNDGYTF

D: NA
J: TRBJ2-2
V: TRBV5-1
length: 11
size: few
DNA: TGCGCCAGTAGTACGACCGGGGAGCTGTTTTTT
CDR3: CASSTTGELFF

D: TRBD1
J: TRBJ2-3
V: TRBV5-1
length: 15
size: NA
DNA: TGCGCCAGCAGACTGGACAGGGGGAAGTGGGATACGCAGTATTTT
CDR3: CASRLDRGKWDTQYF

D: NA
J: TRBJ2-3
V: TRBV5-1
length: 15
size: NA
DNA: TGCGCCAGCAGCCCTAGAACAGGGCCGGGAGATACGCAGTATTTT
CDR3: CASSPRTGPGDTQYF

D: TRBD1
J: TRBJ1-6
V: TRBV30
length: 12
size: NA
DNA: TGTGCCTGGACAGGGGGTAATTCACCCCTCCACTTT
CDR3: CAWTGGNSPLHF

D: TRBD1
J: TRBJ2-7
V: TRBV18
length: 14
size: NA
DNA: TGTGCCAGCTCATCTACAACAGGGGACTACGAGCAGTACTTC
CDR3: CASSSTTGDYEQYF

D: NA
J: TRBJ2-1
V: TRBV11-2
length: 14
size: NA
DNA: TGTGCCAGCAGCACCGGGACATCTCACAATGAGCAGTTCTTC
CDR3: CASSTGTSHNEQFF

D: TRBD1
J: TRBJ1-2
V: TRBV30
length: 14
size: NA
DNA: TGTGCCTGGAGTGTACGAAGGGACAGCTATGGCTACACCTTC
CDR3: CAWSVRRDSYGYTF

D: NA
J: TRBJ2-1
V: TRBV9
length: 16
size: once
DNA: TGTGCCAGCAGCTTCCCCGCGGGGGCCTCCTACAATGAGCAGTTCTTC
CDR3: CASSFPAGASYNEQFF

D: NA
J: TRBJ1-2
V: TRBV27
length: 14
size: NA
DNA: TGTGCCAGCAGTCCAGCCGGGGCAGCGACGGGCTACACCTTC
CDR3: CASSPAGAATGYTF

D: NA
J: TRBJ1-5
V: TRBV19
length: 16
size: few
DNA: TGTGCCAGTAGTATCCCCCGGCGGCTAAGCAATCAGCCCCAGCATTTT
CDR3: CASSIPRRLSNQPQHF

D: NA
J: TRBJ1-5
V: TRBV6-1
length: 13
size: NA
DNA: TGTGCCAGCAGTCTGACAGGAATACAGCCCCAGCATTTT
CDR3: CASSLTGIQPQHF

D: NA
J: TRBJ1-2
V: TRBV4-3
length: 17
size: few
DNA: TGCGCCAGCAGCCAAGACTACCGCCAGGGGTTCGGCTATGGCTACACCTTC
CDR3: CASSQDYRQGFGYGYTF

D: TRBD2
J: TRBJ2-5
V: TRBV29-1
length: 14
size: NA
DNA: TGCAGCGCCGCAGCGGGGGCCTGGGGTGAGACCCAGTACTTC
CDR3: CSAAAGAWGETQYF

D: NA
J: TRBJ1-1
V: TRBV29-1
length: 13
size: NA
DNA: TGCAGCGTTGGAAATCTGGGGAACACTGAAGCTTTCTTT
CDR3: CSVGNLGNTEAFF

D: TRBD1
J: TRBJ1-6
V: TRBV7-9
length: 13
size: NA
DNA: TGTGCCAGCTCCGACAGGGTTGGTTCACCCCTCCACTTT
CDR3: CASSDRVGSPLHF

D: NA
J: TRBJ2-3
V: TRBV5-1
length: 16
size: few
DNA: TGCGCCAGCAGCTTGGCCCTGGGAACTAGCACAGATACGCAGTATTTT
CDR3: CASSLALGTSTDTQYF

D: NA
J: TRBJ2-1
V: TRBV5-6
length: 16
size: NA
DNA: TGTGCCAGCAGCTATGGACCGGGCCCTACGGGCAATGAGCAGTTCTTC
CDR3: CASSYGPGPTGNEQFF

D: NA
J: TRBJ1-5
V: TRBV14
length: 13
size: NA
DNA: TGTGCCAGCAGCCACAGGCCCAATCAGCCCCAGCATTTT
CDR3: CASSHRPNQPQHF

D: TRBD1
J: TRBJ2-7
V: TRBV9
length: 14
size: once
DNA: TGTGCCAGCAGCGTAGACAGGGGAAACTACGAGCAGTACTTC
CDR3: CASSVDRGNYEQYF

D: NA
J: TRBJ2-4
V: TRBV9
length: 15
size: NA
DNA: TGTGCCAGCAGCGCCATGCCAGGGGCCAAAAACATTCAGTACTTC
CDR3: CASSAMPGAKNIQYF

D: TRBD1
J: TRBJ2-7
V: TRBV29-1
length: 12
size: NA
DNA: TGCAGCGGTCGGGACAGGGGCTACGAGCAGTACTTC
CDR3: CSGRDRGYEQYF

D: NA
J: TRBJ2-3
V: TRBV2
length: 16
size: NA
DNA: TGTGCCAGCACCCTTGTCGAGTGGGTCAGCACAGATACGCAGTATTTT
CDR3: CASTLVEWVSTDTQYF

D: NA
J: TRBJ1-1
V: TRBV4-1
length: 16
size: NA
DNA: TGCGCCAGCAGCCAAGGACGGACCGGGCGCGGCACTGAAGCTTTCTTT
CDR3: CASSQGRTGRGTEAFF

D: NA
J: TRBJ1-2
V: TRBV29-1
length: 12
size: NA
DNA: TGCAGCGTTGGCAGGGAGAACTATGGCTACACCTTC
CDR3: CSVGRENYGYTF

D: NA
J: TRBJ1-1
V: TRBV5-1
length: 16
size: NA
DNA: TGCGCCAGCAGCTTAGCCCAGGCGGGCATGGGGACTGAAGCTTTCTTT
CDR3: CASSLAQAGMGTEAFF

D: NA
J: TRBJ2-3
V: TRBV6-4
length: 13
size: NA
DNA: TGTGCCAGCAGTGACGAACCCACAGATACGCAGTATTTT
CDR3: CASSDEPTDTQYF

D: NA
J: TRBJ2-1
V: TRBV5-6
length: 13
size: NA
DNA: TGTGCCAGCAGCCTTGACACGTACAATGAGCAGTTCTTC
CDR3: CASSLDTYNEQFF

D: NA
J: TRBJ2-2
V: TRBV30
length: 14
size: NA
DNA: TGTGCCTGGAGTAGGACTAAGGCTGCCGGGGAGCTGTTTTTT
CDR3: CAWSRTKAAGELFF

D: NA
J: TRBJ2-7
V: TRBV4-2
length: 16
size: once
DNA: TGTGCCAGCAGCCAAGCGGGGCGGGGGCCACCTTACGAGCAGTACTTC
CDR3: CASSQAGRGPPYEQYF

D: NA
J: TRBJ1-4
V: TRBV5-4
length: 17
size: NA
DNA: TGTGCCAGCAGCCACAAATCAGCCAACCCTCAGGATGAAAAACTGTTTTTT
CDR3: CASSHKSANPQDEKLFF

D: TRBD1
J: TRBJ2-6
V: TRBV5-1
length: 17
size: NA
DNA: TGCGCCAGCAGCTTGCCAGGGGGCAGGTCTGGGGCCAACGTCCTGACTTTC
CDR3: CASSLPGGRSGANVLTF

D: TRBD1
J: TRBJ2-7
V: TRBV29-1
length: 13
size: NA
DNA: TGCAGCGTTCCACAGACAGGGGGGTACGAGCAGTACTTC
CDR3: CSVPQTGGYEQYF

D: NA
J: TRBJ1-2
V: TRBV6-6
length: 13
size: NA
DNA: TGTGCCAGCATACACGGAAGCTCCTCCGGCTACACCTTC
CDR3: CASIHGSSSGYTF